The rows below give T cell receptor beta chains drawn from one sample of a study of shared clonotypes between healthy human individuals. Method: immunoSEQ multiplex PCR; TCRdb's copy keeps in-frame clones and lacks some. The sample has 2 million to 3 million clones, around nine tenths seen once; the top ten hold roughly 0.15%. Sequenced: naive CD4+ T cells sorted from blood. The source is a man aged 18 to 29 in good health. CDR3s include the opening cysteine and the closing phenylalanine or tryptophan. Fields, in order: CDR3 protein, CDR3 DNA, J gene, V gene, clone size, D gene. D genes are given only for firm matches. Part of the rows lack a size; the others show once, few, many or a class for expanded clones.

CDR3 protein: CASSSLGEWSYEQYF
CDR3 DNA: TGTGCCAGCAGCTCCCTCGGGGAATGGTCCTACGAGCAGTACTTC
J gene: TRBJ2-7
V gene: TRBV13
clone size: NA
D gene: NA

CDR3 protein: CASSVQGSTNEKLFF
CDR3 DNA: TGTGCCAGCAGCGTACAGGGCTCAACTAATGAAAAACTGTTTTTT
J gene: TRBJ1-4
V gene: TRBV7-9
clone size: NA
D gene: NA

CDR3 protein: CASSLGQPPLEEKLFF
CDR3 DNA: TGTGCCAGCAGCCTGGGGCAGCCACCACTGGAAGAAAAACTGTTTTTT
J gene: TRBJ1-4
V gene: TRBV7-9
clone size: NA
D gene: NA

CDR3 protein: CASYQGQGPCTF
CDR3 DNA: TGTGCCAGCTACCAGGGACAGGGGCCCTGCACCTTC
J gene: TRBJ1-2
V gene: TRBV6-5
clone size: NA
D gene: TRBD1

CDR3 protein: CASSQGSVADTQYF
CDR3 DNA: TGCGCCAGCTCGCAGGGTAGTGTAGCCGATACGCAGTATTTT
J gene: TRBJ2-3
V gene: TRBV5-1
clone size: NA
D gene: NA

CDR3 protein: CAWSVIRQTGERDEAFF
CDR3 DNA: TGTGCCTGGAGTGTGATCAGACAAACAGGGGAAAGGGATGAGGCTTTCTTT
J gene: TRBJ1-1
V gene: TRBV30
clone size: NA
D gene: TRBD1

CDR3 protein: CASSARGREEKLFF
CDR3 DNA: TGTGCCAGCAGCGCTAGGGGGCGCGAAGAAAAACTGTTTTTT
J gene: TRBJ1-4
V gene: TRBV7-2
clone size: NA
D gene: TRBD1

CDR3 protein: CSVGEGPNYGYTF
CDR3 DNA: TGCAGCGTTGGAGAGGGGCCTAACTATGGCTACACCTTC
J gene: TRBJ1-2
V gene: TRBV29-1
clone size: NA
D gene: NA

CDR3 protein: CASSEAGKETQYF
CDR3 DNA: TGTGCCAGCAGTGAAGCCGGGAAAGAGACCCAGTACTTC
J gene: TRBJ2-5
V gene: TRBV2
clone size: NA
D gene: NA

CDR3 protein: CASSFGLATQETQYF
CDR3 DNA: TGTGCCAGCAGCTTTGGACTAGCGACCCAAGAGACCCAGTACTTC
J gene: TRBJ2-5
V gene: TRBV11-2
clone size: NA
D gene: TRBD2

CDR3 protein: CASSQIPRGYEQYF
CDR3 DNA: TGCGCCAGCAGCCAAATTCCCAGGGGCTACGAGCAGTACTTC
J gene: TRBJ2-7
V gene: TRBV4-1
clone size: NA
D gene: NA

CDR3 protein: CASSLRPFTRDSNEQYF
CDR3 DNA: TGTGCCAGCAGTTTAAGGCCTTTCACCCGGGACTCCAACGAGCAGTACTTC
J gene: TRBJ2-7
V gene: TRBV27
clone size: NA
D gene: NA

CDR3 protein: CASRRGREKLFF
CDR3 DNA: TGTGCCAGCAGAAGAGGGAGAGAAAAACTGTTTTTT
J gene: TRBJ1-4
V gene: TRBV7-2
clone size: NA
D gene: NA

CDR3 protein: CASSSYRQGKDSPLHF
CDR3 DNA: TGTGCCAGCAGCTCATACCGACAGGGAAAGGATTCACCCCTCCACTTT
J gene: TRBJ1-6
V gene: TRBV28
clone size: NA
D gene: TRBD1

CDR3 protein: CASSLTGEAKNYGYTF
CDR3 DNA: TGTGCCAGCAGCTTAACGGGTGAGGCCAAAAACTATGGCTACACCTTC
J gene: TRBJ1-2
V gene: TRBV7-3
clone size: NA
D gene: NA

CDR3 protein: CASSAGTGTSGANVLTF
CDR3 DNA: TGTGCCAGCAGTGCCGGGACAGGTACTTCTGGGGCCAACGTCCTGACTTTC
J gene: TRBJ2-6
V gene: TRBV2
clone size: NA
D gene: TRBD1

CDR3 protein: CASSRGVLDTQYF
CDR3 DNA: TGTGCCAGCAGCCGAGGGGTCTTAGATACGCAGTATTTT
J gene: TRBJ2-3
V gene: TRBV6-5
clone size: NA
D gene: NA

CDR3 protein: CASSLVNSLFNEQFF
CDR3 DNA: TGTGCCAGCAGCTTGGTGAATTCCCTCTTCAATGAGCAGTTCTTC
J gene: TRBJ2-1
V gene: TRBV11-2
clone size: NA
D gene: NA

CDR3 protein: CASSLDISAGPPLKGYTF
CDR3 DNA: TGTGCCAGCAGCTTAGATATCTCAGCGGGACCCCCCTTGAAAGGCTACACCTTC
J gene: TRBJ1-2
V gene: TRBV11-2
clone size: NA
D gene: NA

CDR3 protein: CASSPGTGESPLHF
CDR3 DNA: TGTGCCAGCAGCCCCGGGACAGGGGAATCACCCCTCCACTTT
J gene: TRBJ1-6
V gene: TRBV6-5
clone size: NA
D gene: TRBD1

CDR3 protein: CASSQDPPGRTDTQYF
CDR3 DNA: TGCGCCAGCAGCCAAGATCCCCCCGGGCGCACAGATACGCAGTATTTT
J gene: TRBJ2-3
V gene: TRBV4-1
clone size: NA
D gene: NA

CDR3 protein: CASSPTPTSLAQYF
CDR3 DNA: TGTGCCAGCAGCCCTACCCCGACTAGCCTTGCGCAGTATTTT
J gene: TRBJ2-3
V gene: TRBV5-4
clone size: NA
D gene: TRBD2

CDR3 protein: CAWSLTWGGINYEQYF
CDR3 DNA: TGTGCCTGGAGCCTAACTTGGGGGGGGATCAACTACGAGCAGTACTTC
J gene: TRBJ2-7
V gene: TRBV30
clone size: once
D gene: TRBD2

CDR3 protein: CAWSPLARGSPLHF
CDR3 DNA: TGTGCCTGGAGCCCCCTCGCAAGAGGTTCACCCCTCCACTTT
J gene: TRBJ1-6
V gene: TRBV30
clone size: NA
D gene: NA

CDR3 protein: CASRDWTGEETQYF
CDR3 DNA: TGTGCCAGCAGGGATTGGACAGGGGAAGAGACCCAGTACTTC
J gene: TRBJ2-5
V gene: TRBV2
clone size: NA
D gene: TRBD1

CDR3 protein: CASSQEFRTENEKLFF
CDR3 DNA: TGCGCCAGCAGCCAAGAATTTAGGACGGAGAATGAAAAACTGTTTTTT
J gene: TRBJ1-4
V gene: TRBV4-1
clone size: NA
D gene: NA

CDR3 protein: CASSFGTSTGTQYF
CDR3 DNA: TGTGCCAGCAGCTTTGGGACTAGCACGGGTACGCAGTATTTT
J gene: TRBJ2-3
V gene: TRBV5-4
clone size: once
D gene: TRBD2

CDR3 protein: CASSEDSSSGTQYF
CDR3 DNA: NA
J gene: TRBJ2-5
V gene: TRBV2
clone size: once
D gene: NA

CDR3 protein: CASSPEGSGANVLTF
CDR3 DNA: TGTGCCAGCAGTCCGGAAGGCTCTGGGGCCAACGTCCTGACTTTC
J gene: TRBJ2-6
V gene: TRBV7-9
clone size: NA
D gene: NA

CDR3 protein: CASSPLAGGAYEQYF
CDR3 DNA: TGCGCCAGCAGCCCGCTAGCGGGAGGCGCCTACGAGCAGTACTTC
J gene: TRBJ2-7
V gene: TRBV4-1
clone size: NA
D gene: TRBD2

CDR3 protein: CASSTRTGAPGANVLTF
CDR3 DNA: TGTGCCAGCAGTACCCGGACAGGGGCCCCTGGGGCCAACGTCCTGACTTTC
J gene: TRBJ2-6
V gene: TRBV28
clone size: NA
D gene: TRBD1

CDR3 protein: CASSLSSSVGDVGDTEAFF
CDR3 DNA: TGTGCCAGCAGCTTGTCGTCCTCCGTCGGGGACGTAGGGGACACTGAAGCTTTCTTT
J gene: TRBJ1-1
V gene: TRBV5-5
clone size: NA
D gene: NA

CDR3 protein: CATRAGTGPTGELFF
CDR3 DNA: TGTGCCACCCGAGCGGGGACAGGGCCCACCGGGGAGCTGTTTTTT
J gene: TRBJ2-2
V gene: TRBV5-4
clone size: NA
D gene: TRBD1

CDR3 protein: CASSSLAGSSYEQYF
CDR3 DNA: TGTGCCAGCAGTTCCCTAGCGGGGAGCTCCTACGAGCAGTACTTC
J gene: TRBJ2-7
V gene: TRBV10-3
clone size: NA
D gene: TRBD2